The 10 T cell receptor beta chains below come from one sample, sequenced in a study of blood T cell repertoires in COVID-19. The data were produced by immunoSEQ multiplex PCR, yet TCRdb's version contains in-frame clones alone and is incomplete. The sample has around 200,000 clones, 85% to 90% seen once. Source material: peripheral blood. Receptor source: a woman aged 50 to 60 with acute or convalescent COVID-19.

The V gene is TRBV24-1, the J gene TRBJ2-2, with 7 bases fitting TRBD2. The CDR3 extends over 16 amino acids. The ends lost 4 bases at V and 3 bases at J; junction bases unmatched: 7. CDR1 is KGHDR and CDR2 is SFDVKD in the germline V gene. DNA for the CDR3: TGTGCCACCAGTGACTCCGGACTAGGAGACACCGGGGAGCTGTTTTTT. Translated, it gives CATSDSGLGDTGELFF.

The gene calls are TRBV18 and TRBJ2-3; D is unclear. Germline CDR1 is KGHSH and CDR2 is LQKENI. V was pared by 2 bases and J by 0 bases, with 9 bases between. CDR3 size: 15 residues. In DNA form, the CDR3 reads TGTGCCAGCTCACCAGAGGAAAGCAGCACAGATACGCAGTATTTT. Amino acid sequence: CASSPEESSTDTQYF.

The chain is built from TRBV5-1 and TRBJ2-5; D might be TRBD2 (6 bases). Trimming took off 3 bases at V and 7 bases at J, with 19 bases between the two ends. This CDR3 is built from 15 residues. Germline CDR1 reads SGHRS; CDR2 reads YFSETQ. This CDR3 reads CASSSEGAIGVTQYF. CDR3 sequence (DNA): TGCGCCAGCAGCTCGGAGGGAGCGATCGGTGTGACCCAGTACTTC.

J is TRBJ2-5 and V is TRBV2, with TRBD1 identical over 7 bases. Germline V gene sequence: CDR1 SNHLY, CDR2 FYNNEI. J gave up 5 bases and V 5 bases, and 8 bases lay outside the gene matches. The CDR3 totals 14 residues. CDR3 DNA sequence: TGTGCCAGCAGTAAGACAGGGTTTGGGGAGACCCAGTACTTC. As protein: CASSKTGFGETQYF.

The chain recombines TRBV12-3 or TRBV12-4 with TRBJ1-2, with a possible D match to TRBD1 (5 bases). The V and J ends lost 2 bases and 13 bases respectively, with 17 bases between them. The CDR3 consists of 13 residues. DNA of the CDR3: TGTGCCAGCAGTTTACGGCAGGGTCGTGTAGCCACCTTC. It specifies CASSLRQGRVATF.

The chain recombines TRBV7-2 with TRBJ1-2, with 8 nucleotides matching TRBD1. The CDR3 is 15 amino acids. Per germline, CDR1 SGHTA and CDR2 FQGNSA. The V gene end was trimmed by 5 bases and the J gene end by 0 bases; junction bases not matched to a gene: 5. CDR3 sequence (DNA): TGTGCCAGCAGCCATCCGGGACAGGCTAACTATGGCTACACCTTC. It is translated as CASSHPGQANYGYTF.

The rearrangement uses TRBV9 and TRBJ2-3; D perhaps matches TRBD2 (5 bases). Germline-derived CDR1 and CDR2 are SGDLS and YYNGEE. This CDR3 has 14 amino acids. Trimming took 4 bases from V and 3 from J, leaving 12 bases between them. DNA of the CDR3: TGTGCCAGCAGCACGGGGTCGGTTACAGATACGCAGTATTTT. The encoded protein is CASSTGSVTDTQYF. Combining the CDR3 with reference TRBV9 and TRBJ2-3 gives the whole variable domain DSGVTQTPKHLITATGQRVTLRCSPRSGDLSVYWYQQSLDQGLQFLIQYYNGEERAKGNILERFSAQQFPDLHSELNLSSLELGDSALYFCASSTGSVTDTQYFGPGTRLTVL.

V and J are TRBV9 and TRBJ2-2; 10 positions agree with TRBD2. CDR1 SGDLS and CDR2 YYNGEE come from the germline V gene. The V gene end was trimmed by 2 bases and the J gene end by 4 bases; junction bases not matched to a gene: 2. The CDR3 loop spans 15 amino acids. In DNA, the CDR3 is TGTGCCAGCAGCGTCCTAGCGGGAGCCACCGGGGAGCTGTTTTTT. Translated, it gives CASSVLAGATGELFF.

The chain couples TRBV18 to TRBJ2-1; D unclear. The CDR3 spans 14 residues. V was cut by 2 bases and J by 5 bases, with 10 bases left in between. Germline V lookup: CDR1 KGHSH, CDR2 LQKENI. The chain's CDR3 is CASSPKSRDNEQFF. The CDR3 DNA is TGTGCCAGCTCACCAAAGTCACGGGACAATGAGCAGTTCTTC.

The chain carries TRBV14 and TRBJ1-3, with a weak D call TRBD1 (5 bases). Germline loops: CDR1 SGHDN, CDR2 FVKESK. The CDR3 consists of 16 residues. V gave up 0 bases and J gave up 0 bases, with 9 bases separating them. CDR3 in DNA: TGTGCCAGCAGCCAAGATTCGACAGACTCTGGAAACACCATATATTTT. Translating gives CASSQDSTDSGNTIYF.